The present entry profiles one T cell receptor (beta chain) with its context. Researchers sorted participants into cohorts using their self-reported clinical history. The record originates from a study of blood T cell repertoires in COVID-19. Study-wide context: In each case, the material was cDNA or gDNA derived from T cells, B-cell-depleted T cells, or PBMCs.

Deletions cut 2 bases from V and 4 bases from J, with 13 bases between. The CDR3 runs to 15 residues. Germline-derived CDR1 and CDR2 are SGHTS and YDEGEE. The authors' processing: Amplification from reference gene primers served as the basis for estimated nucleated cell counts. The method was immunoSEQ multiplex PCR; TCRdb's version includes in-frame clones alone and lacks a portion of them. From that table come the V and J calls and clone size; the DNA was used to work out D and trimming. The sample has 350,000 or so clones, about 90% seen once. Sequenced material: PBMCs or T cells enriched from blood (not recorded which). The genes are TRBV5-8 and TRBJ2-1; D possibly corresponds to TRBD1 (6 bases). The source is a woman under 40 who had recovered from COVID-19. The CDR3 DNA reads as TGTGCCAGCAGCTTTGACAGGAATTCTTACAATGAGCAGTTCTTC. This encodes CASSFDRNSYNEQFF.